These 15 T cell receptor beta chains were all obtained from the same sample, sequenced in a study of T-cell memory formation after mild COVID-19. Each CDR3 protein is one row after TCRdb ran MiXCR on the 5' RACE reads. Here the sample spans around 510,000 distinct CDR3 sequences, 20% to 25% being singletons. The sample comprised PBMCs or a T cell subset sorted from them (not recorded which). The receptors here all came from an adult woman who had mild COVID-19 (a few samples of this study predate the infection). Cell type and time point are not known.

This clonotype was found a few times. The genes are TRBV7-8 and TRBJ1-2; 9 bases align to TRBD1. V lost 7 bases and J lost 4; bases outside the gene matches: 16. The germline gives CDR1 SGHVS, CDR2 FQNEAQ. This CDR3 is 17 amino acids long. The CDR3 loop is CASTRSPWDREPYGYTF. The CDR3 DNA reads TGTGCCAGCACCCGCTCCCCCTGGGACAGGGAACCCTATGGCTACACCTTC.

V and J are TRBV7-8 and TRBJ1-1, with D perhaps matching TRBD1 (5 bases). This CDR3 is built from 16 residues. V lost 5 bases, J lost 0 bases, and 16 bases lay in between. CDR1 is SGHVS, CDR2 FQNEAQ, per germline. The DNA of the CDR3 is TGTGCCAGCAGCGGCCCAGGGACCTCAATGAACACTGAAGCTTTCTTT. Its translation is CASSGPGTSMNTEAFF. Full variable domain (rest looked up from reference TRBV7-8 and TRBJ1-1): GAGVSQSPRYKVAKRGQDVALRCDPISGHVSLFWYQQALGQGPEFLTYFQNEAQLDKSGLPSDRFFAERPEGSVSTLKIQRTQQEDSAVYLCASSGPGTSMNTEAFFGQGTRLTVV.

The CDR3 sequence is CASSSVVNEQYF. DNA of the CDR3: TGTGCCAGCAGCTCCGTGGTGAACGAGCAGTACTTC. The chain couples TRBV7-2 to TRBJ2-7; D uncertain. V lost 4 bases and J lost 5, with 9 bases in between. The CDR3 contains 12 residues. The germline gives CDR1 SGHTA, CDR2 FQGNSA.

This clonotype was recorded many times. The chain carries TRBV5-1 and TRBJ2-1; 9 positions match TRBD2. Germline lookup yields CDR1 SGHRS and CDR2 YFSETQ. The CDR3 is made up of 13 amino acids. Germline trimming cut 2 bases from V and 8 bases from J; bases unmatched to any gene: 2. In DNA, the CDR3 is TGCGCCAGCAGCTTTGGGACTAGCTATGAGCAGTTCTTC. Translating gives CASSFGTSYEQFF.

This clonotype occurred a few times. The gene calls are TRBV7-2 and TRBJ1-6; no definite D call. The CDR3 runs 14 residues. Trimming took 1 base from V and 11 from J, leaving 12 bases between them. Per the germline V gene, CDR1 is SGHTA and CDR2 is FQGNSA. CDR3 region: CASSLVWDGAPLHF. The CDR3 DNA follows: TGTGCCAGCAGCTTAGTCTGGGATGGAGCACCCCTCCACTTT. Complete variable domain (other parts from reference TRBV7-2 and TRBJ1-6): GAGVSQSPSNKVTEKGKDVELRCDPISGHTALYWYRQSLGQGLEFLIYFQGNSAPDKSGLPSDRFSAERTGGSVSTLTIQRTQQEDSAVYLCASSLVWDGAPLHFGNGTRLTVT.

The chain has TRBV14 and TRBJ1-2; D gene ambiguous. Trimming removed 2 bases from V and 0 bases from J, with 22 bases in between. Germline CDR1 and CDR2: SGHDN and FVKESK. The length of the CDR3 is 19 residues. Here the CDR3 DNA reads TGTGCCAGCAGCCAACAATCCCTTGGCAGTTCGTTTGCTAACTATGGCTACACCTTC. The encoded protein is CASSQQSLGSSFANYGYTF.

Only a few counts were recorded for this clonotype. The chain recombines TRBV29-1 with TRBJ1-1; D is uncertain. Germline V gives CDR1 SQVTM, CDR2 ANQGSEA. V was clipped by 8 bases and J by 3 bases, with 16 bases between them. This CDR3 has 13 amino acids. CDR3 sequence (DNA): TGCAGCACTAGATGGTCGGAAGACACTGAAGCTTTCTTT. Translated: CSTRWSEDTEAFF. The full variable domain, with the rest looked up from reference TRBV29-1 and TRBJ1-1, is SAVISQKPSRDICQRGTSLTIQCQVDSQVTMMFWYRQQPGQSLTLIATANQGSEATYESGFVIDKFPISRPNLTFSTLTVSNMSPEDSSIYLCSTRWSEDTEAFFGQGTRLTVV.

The chain recombines TRBV7-3 with TRBJ2-2; TRBD2 matches 8 bases. Trimming at V came to 2 bases and at J to 4 bases, leaving 3 bases not matched to a gene. The CDR3 extends over 15 amino acids. Germline V gene data show CDR1 as SGHTA and CDR2 as FQGTGA. The CDR3 DNA is TGTGCCAGCAGCTTAGCTCTAGCGGGCACCGGGGAGCTGTTTTTT. Residues: CASSLALAGTGELFF.

J is TRBJ1-2 and V is TRBV6-2 or TRBV6-3; 7 bases align to TRBD1. The CDR3 runs 15 residues. V was clipped by 2 bases and J by 8 bases; unmatched bases: 11. Per germline, CDR1 MNHEY and CDR2 SVGEGT. Here the CDR3 DNA reads TGTGCCAGCAGTTACGCAGACAGGGATGATGGCGGCTACACCTTC. The encoded protein is CASSYADRDDGGYTF.

A few counts support this clonotype. J is TRBJ1-1 and V is TRBV25-1; 9 bases are shared with TRBD1. In germline, CDR1 is MGHDK, CDR2 SYGVNS. V shed 3 bases, J shed 6 bases, and the junction held 5 bases outside the gene matches. This CDR3 is 14 amino acids long. CDR3: CASSDRQGGPEAFF. CDR3 coding DNA: TGTGCCAGCAGTGATAGACAGGGGGGGCCTGAAGCTTTCTTT.

V is TRBV20-1 and J is TRBJ2-1; D possibly uses TRBD1 or TRBD2 (5 bases each). Trimming left V 5 bases short and J 2 bases short, with 16 bases between. The CDR3 is 15 residues long. Germline values: CDR1 DFQATT, CDR2 SNEGSKA (reference sequence). CDR3 residues: CSAPSWGSAYNEQFF. CDR3 DNA: TGCAGTGCTCCCTCGTGGGGGTCGGCCTACAATGAGCAGTTCTTC.

This clonotype was seen more than once but under ten times. The chain recombines TRBV9 with TRBJ2-5; D is ambiguous. There are 15 residues in the CDR3. Trimming left V 5 bases short and J 2 bases short, with 16 bases between. CDR1 is SGDLS and CDR2 is YYNGEE in the germline V gene. DNA of the CDR3: TGTGCCAGCAGTGACGGACGGTGGGTGCAAGAGACCCAGTACTTC. Encoded protein: CASSDGRWVQETQYF.

The chain carries TRBV30 and TRBJ2-2; D unclear. The V gene lost 5 bases and the J gene lost 5 bases, with 6 bases spanning the gap. The CDR3 consists of 11 residues. Germline V CDR1 and CDR2: GTSNPN, SVGIG (reference sequence). The CDR3 loop reads CAWEMTGELFF. In DNA, the CDR3 is TGTGCCTGGGAGATGACCGGGGAGCTGTTTTTT. Full variable domain (rest looked up from reference TRBV30 and TRBJ2-2): SQTIHQWPATLVQPVGSPLSLECTVEGTSNPNLYWYRQAAGRGLQLLFYSVGIGQISSEVPQNLSASRPQDRQFILSSKKLLLSDSGFYLCAWEMTGELFFGEGSRLTVL.

The V call is TRBV5-1, the J call TRBJ1-2; 8 bases fit TRBD1. This CDR3 contains 15 residues. The V gene's germline CDR1 is SGHRS and CDR2 YFSETQ. V shed 3 bases and J 4 bases; nucleotides not matched to a gene: 8. CDR3 amino acids: CASSSRQGTSYGYTF. Written as DNA, the CDR3 is TGCGCCAGCAGCTCCAGACAGGGGACGAGCTATGGCTACACCTTC.

The chain is built from TRBV29-1 and TRBJ2-1, with 10 bases fitting TRBD1. Trimming took 2 bases from V and 3 from J; bases not matched to a gene: 4. Germline-derived CDR1 and CDR2 are SQVTM and ANQGSEA. The CDR3 contains 15 residues. The CDR3 here is CSVERGQGIYNEQFF. For the CDR3, the DNA is TGCAGCGTTGAAAGGGGACAGGGGATCTACAATGAGCAGTTCTTC.